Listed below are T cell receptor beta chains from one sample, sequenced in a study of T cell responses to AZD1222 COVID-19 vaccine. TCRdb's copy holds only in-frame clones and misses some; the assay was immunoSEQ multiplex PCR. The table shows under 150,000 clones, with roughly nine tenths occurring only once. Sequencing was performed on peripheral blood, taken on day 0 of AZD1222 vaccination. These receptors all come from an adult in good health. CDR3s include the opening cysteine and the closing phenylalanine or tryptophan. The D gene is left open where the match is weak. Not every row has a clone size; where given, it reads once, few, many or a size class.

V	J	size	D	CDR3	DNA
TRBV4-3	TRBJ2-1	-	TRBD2	CASSQTSGSSYNEQFF	TGCGCCAGCAGCCAAACTAGCGGGAGTTCCTACAATGAGCAGTTCTTC
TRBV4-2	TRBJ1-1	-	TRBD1	CASSKMDRSNTEAFF	TGTGCCAGCAGCAAAATGGACAGGTCGAACACTGAAGCTTTCTTT
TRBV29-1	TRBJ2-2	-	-	CSVEDQRRTGELFF	TGCAGCGTTGAAGATCAGCGGAGGACCGGGGAGCTGTTTTTT
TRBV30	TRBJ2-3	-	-	CAWSVRGNSGIDTQYF	TGTGCCTGGAGTGTACGGGGTAACTCCGGGATAGATACGCAGTATTTT
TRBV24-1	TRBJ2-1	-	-	CATSRQGLYNEQFF	TGTGCCACCAGCCGACAGGGACTTTACAATGAGCAGTTCTTC
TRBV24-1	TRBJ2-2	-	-	CATSDWGPWEPNTGELFF	TGTGCCACCAGTGATTGGGGTCCGTGGGAGCCGAACACCGGGGAGCTGTTTTTT
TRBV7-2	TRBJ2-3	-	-	CASSLGPRGTDTQYF	TGTGCCAGCAGCTTAGGGCCTAGAGGGACAGATACGCAGTATTTT
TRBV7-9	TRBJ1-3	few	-	CASSLVRRADSGNTIYF	TGTGCCAGCAGCTTAGTACGCAGGGCAGACTCTGGAAACACCATATATTTT
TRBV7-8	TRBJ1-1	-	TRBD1	CASSRDRVGTEAFF	TGTGCCAGCAGCAGGGACAGGGTCGGCACTGAAGCTTTCTTT
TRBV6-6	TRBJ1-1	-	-	CASRLQDTEAFF	TGTGCCAGCAGATTGCAGGACACTGAAGCTTTCTTT
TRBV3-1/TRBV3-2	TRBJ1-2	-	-	CASSQAVNYGYTF	TGTGCCAGCAGCCAAGCGGTTAACTATGGCTACACCTTC
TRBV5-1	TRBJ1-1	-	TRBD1	CASSYYRGDTEAFF	TGCGCCAGCAGCTATTACAGGGGAGACACTGAAGCTTTCTTT
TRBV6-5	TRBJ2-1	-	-	CASNDWSSYNEQFF	TGTGCCAGCAACGACTGGAGCTCCTACAATGAGCAGTTCTTC
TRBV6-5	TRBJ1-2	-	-	CASSRGPHYGYTF	TGTGCCAGCAGCAGAGGACCTCACTATGGCTACACCTTC
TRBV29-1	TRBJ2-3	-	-	CSVRTIDTQYF	TGCAGCGTTCGAACTATAGATACGCAGTATTTT
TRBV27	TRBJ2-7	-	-	CASSFGFRGLNEQYF	TGTGCCAGCAGCTTCGGGTTCAGGGGACTAAACGAGCAGTACTTC
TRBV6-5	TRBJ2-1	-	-	CASSPGGPWDEQFF	TGTGCCAGCAGTCCCGGCGGTCCCTGGGATGAGCAGTTCTTC
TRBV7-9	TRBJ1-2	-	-	CASSLGGAGYTF	TGTGCCAGCAGCTTAGGGGGGGCTGGCTACACCTTC
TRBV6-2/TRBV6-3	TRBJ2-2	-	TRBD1	CASSDRGTTRELFF	TGTGCCAGCAGTGACAGGGGTACTACCCGGGAGCTGTTTTTT
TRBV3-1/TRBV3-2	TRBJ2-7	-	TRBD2	CASSPQLAGGEQYF	TGTGCCAGCAGCCCCCAACTAGCGGGAGGCGAGCAGTACTTC
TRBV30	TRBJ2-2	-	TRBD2	CAWSRGRWGELFF	TGTGCCTGGAGTCGCGGGAGGTGGGGGGAGCTGTTTTTT
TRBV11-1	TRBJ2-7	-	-	CASSLAGTAYEQYF	TGTGCCAGCAGCTTAGCGGGAACAGCCTACGAGCAGTACTTC
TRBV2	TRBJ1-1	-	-	CASSDFGNTEAFF	TGTGCCAGCAGTGATTTTGGGAACACTGAAGCTTTCTTT
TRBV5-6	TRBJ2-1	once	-	CASSLGLLPSSYNEQFF	TGTGCCAGCAGCCTCGGACTACTTCCTAGCTCCTACAATGAGCAGTTCTTC
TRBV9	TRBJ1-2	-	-	CASSGERAHYTF	TGTGCCAGCAGCGGGGAGAGGGCACACTACACCTTC
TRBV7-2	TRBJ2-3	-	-	CASSLRITDTQYF	TGTGCCAGCAGCTTAAGGATCACAGATACGCAGTATTTT
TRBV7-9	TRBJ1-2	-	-	CASSFDSSYGYTF	TGTGCCAGCAGCTTCGACTCATCCTATGGCTACACCTTC
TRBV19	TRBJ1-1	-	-	CASTPRREGVSEAFF	TGTGCCAGTACCCCCCGCAGGGAGGGGGTGAGTGAAGCTTTCTTT
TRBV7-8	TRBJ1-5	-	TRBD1	CASTTDRDQPQHF	TGTGCCAGCACAACGGACAGGGATCAGCCCCAGCATTTT
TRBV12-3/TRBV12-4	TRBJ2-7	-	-	CASSLQASYEQYF	TGTGCCAGCAGTTTACAGGCCTCCTACGAGCAGTACTTC
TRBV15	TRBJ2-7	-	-	CATSRYPGAGEQYF	TGTGCCACCAGCAGGTACCCGGGGGCTGGGGAGCAGTACTTC
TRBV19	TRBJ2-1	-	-	CASSTRELYNEQFF	TGTGCCAGTAGTACCCGCGAATTGTACAATGAGCAGTTCTTC
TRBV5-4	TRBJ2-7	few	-	CASSPGSTSYEQYF	TGTGCCAGCAGCCCCGGGTCAACCTCCTACGAGCAGTACTTC
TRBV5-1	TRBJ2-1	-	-	CASEGPGRLNYNEQFF	TGCGCCAGCGAAGGCCCGGGACGTTTGAACTACAATGAGCAGTTCTTC
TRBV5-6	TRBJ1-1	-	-	CASSGGFEAFF	TGTGCCAGCAGCGGGGGTTTTGAAGCTTTCTTT
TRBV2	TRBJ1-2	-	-	CASSRSGDGYTF	TGTGCCAGCTCCCGGTCGGGAGATGGCTACACCTTC
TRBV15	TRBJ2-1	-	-	CATSRDNQGRWDEQFF	TGTGCCACCAGCAGAGATAACCAGGGCCGTTGGGATGAGCAGTTCTTC
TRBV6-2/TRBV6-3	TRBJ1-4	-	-	CASSYVGGSGSEKLFF	TGTGCCAGCAGTTACGTCGGTGGCAGCGGGAGTGAAAAACTGTTTTTT
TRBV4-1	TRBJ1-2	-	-	CASSQDGDSANYGYTF	TGCGCCAGCAGCCAAGACGGCGATTCGGCTAACTATGGCTACACCTTC
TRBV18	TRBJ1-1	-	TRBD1	CAGRRGENTEAFF	TGTGCCGGTCGCAGGGGGGAGAACACTGAAGCTTTCTTT
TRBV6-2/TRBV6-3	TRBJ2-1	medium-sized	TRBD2	CASSYPTSGRDEQFF	TGTGCCAGCAGTTACCCCACTAGCGGGAGGGATGAGCAGTTCTTC
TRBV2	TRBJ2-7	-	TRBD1	CASSETGGGWYEQYF	TGTGCCAGCAGCGAAACAGGGGGCGGCTGGTACGAGCAGTACTTC
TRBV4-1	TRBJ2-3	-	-	CASSQDEGWRNTQYF	TGCGCCAGCAGCCAAGATGAAGGGTGGCGGAATACGCAGTATTTT
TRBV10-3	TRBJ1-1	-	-	CAISGDTPTEAFF	TGTGCCATCAGTGGGGACACTCCCACTGAAGCTTTCTTT